The entry below describes one T cell receptor (beta chain). Its matching antigen is unknown. The memory gate held CD4+ cells that were not CD45RA+CCR7+CD95- naive cells, over 95% pure. Healthy donor blood came from Swiss blood donation centers. The data originate from a study of human CD4 T cells and Enterobacteriaceae. Study outcomes and limitations: Matching to same-donor CFSE-low cultures alone inferred ex vivo clonotype reactivity.

The germline CDR1 and CDR2 sequences are KGHSH and LQKENI. V dropped 3 bases and J dropped 6; count of bases not matched to a gene: 7. The CDR3 consists of 15 residues. Ex vivo total memory CD4+ cells were sequenced at deep level. The repertoire was sequenced with immunoSEQ multiplex PCR; TCRdb's copy has only in-frame clones and lacks some. The sample contains 25,000 to 30,000 clones, 80% to 90% of which appear only once. What was sequenced was memory CD4+ T cells from blood. This chain connects TRBV18 to TRBJ2-2, with 7 bases that match TRBD1. The origin of this receptor is a human donor in good health. The CDR3 sequence is CASSPDRIVAGELFF. The DNA of the CDR3 is TGTGCCAGCTCACCGGACAGGATCGTAGCCGGGGAGCTGTTTTTT.